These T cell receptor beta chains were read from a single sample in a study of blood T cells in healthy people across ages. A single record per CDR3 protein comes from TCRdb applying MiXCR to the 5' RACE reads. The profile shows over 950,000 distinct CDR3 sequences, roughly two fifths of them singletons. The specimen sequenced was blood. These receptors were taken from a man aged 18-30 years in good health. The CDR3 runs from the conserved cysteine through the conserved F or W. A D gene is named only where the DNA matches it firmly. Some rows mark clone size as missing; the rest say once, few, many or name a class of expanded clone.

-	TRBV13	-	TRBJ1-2	TGTGCCAGCAGCTTAGAGGGGGGAAGCGGAAACTATGGCTACACCTTC	CASSLEGGSGNYGYTF
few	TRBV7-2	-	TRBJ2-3	TGTGCCAGCAGCGGGGACTTCGGGATCACAGATACGCAGTATTTT	CASSGDFGITDTQYF
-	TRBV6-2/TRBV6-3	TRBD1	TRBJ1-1	TGTGCCAGCAGTTTTCCACTAGCACAGGGGATGAACACTGAAGCTTTCTTT	CASSFPLAQGMNTEAFF
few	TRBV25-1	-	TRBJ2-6	TGTGCCAGCAGTGAATTCTTCGTGGGGCCCTCACCTTCTGGGGCCAACGTCCTGACTTTC	CASSEFFVGPSPSGANVLTF
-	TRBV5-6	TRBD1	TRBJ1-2	TGTGCCAGCAGCTTGTCCAGGGGGCCAGGCTACACCTTC	CASSLSRGPGYTF
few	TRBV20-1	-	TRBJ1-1	TGCAGTGTGGGCGGGCAGGGAGAAACTGAAGCTTTCTTT	CSVGGQGETEAFF
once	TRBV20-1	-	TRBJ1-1	TGCAGTGCTAGAGATTTGAGAAGTAGCACCGCTGAAGCTTTCTTT	CSARDLRSSTAEAFF
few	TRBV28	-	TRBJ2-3	TGTGCCAGCAGTTCGAGACAGGGAGGTGGAACAGATACGCAGTATTTT	CASSSRQGGGTDTQYF
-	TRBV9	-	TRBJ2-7	TGTGCCAGCAGCGTAGGAGGAAATTCCTACGAGCAGTACTTC	CASSVGGNSYEQYF
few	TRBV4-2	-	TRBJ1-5	TGTGCCAGCAGCCAAGAGAGGGGAGTCAATCAGCCCCAGCATTTT	CASSQERGVNQPQHF